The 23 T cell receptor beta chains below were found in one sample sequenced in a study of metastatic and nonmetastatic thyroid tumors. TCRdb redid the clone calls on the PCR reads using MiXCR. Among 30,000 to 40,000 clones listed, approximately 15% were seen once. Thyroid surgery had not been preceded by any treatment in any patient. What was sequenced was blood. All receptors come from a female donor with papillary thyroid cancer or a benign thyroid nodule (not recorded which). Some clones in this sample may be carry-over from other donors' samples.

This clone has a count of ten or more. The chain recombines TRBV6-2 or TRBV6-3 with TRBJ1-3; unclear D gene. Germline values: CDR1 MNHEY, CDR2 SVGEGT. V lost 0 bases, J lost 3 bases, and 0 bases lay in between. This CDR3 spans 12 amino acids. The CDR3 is CASSYSGNTIYF. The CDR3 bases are TGTGCCAGCAGTTACTCTGGAAACACCATATATTTT.

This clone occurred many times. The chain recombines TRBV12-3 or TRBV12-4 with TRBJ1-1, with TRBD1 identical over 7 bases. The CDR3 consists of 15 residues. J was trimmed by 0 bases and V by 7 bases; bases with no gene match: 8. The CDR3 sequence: CASIFSDRMNTEAFF. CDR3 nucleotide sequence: TGTGCCAGCATATTCTCGGACAGGATGAACACTGAAGCTTTCTTT.

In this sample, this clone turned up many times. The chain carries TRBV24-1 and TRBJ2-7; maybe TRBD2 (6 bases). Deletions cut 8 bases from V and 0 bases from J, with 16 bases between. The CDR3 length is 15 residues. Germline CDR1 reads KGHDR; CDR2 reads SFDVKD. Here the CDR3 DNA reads TGTGCCACCAACCTACCTCTAGCGTCCTCCTACGAGCAGTACTTC. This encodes CATNLPLASSYEQYF.

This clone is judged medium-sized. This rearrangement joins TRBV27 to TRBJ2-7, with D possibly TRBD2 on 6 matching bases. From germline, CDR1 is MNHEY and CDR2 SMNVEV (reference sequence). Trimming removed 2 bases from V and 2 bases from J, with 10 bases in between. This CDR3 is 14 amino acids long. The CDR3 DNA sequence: TGTGCCAGCAGTTTAGGGGAGGCCCCCTACGAGCAGTACTTC. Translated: CASSLGEAPYEQYF.

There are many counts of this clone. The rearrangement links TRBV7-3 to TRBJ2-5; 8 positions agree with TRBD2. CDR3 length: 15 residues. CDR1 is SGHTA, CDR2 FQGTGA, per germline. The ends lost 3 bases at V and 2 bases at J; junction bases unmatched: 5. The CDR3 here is CASSFLSGKQETQYF. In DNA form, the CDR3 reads TGTGCCAGCAGCTTCCTTAGCGGGAAACAAGAGACCCAGTACTTC.

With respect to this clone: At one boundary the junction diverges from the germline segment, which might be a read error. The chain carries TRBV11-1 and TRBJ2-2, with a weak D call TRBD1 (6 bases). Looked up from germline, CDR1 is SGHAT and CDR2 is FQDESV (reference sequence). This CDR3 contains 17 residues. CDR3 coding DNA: TGTGCCAGCAGCTTACCCCTAGGGGGTCTGAGTTACGGGGAGCTTTTTTTT. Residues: CASSLPLGGLSYGELFF.

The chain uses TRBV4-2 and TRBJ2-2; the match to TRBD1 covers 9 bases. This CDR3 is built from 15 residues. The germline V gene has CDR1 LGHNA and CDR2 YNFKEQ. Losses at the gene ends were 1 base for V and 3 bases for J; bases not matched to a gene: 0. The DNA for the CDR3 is TGTGCCAGCAGCCAAGGACAGGGGGACACCGGGGAGCTGTTTTTT. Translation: CASSQGQGDTGELFF.

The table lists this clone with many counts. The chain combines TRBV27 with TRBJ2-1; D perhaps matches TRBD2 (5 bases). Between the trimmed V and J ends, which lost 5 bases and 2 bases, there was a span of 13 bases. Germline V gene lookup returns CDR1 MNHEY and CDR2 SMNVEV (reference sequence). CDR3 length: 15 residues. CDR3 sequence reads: CASSLGLPTYNEQFF. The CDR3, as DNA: TGTGCCAGCAGTCTCGGACTGCCCACCTACAATGAGCAGTTCTTC.

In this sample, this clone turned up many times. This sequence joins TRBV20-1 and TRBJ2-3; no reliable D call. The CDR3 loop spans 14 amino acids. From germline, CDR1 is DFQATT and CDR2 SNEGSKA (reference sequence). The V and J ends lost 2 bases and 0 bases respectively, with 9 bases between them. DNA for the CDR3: TGCAGTGCTAGAACCCAAGTTAGCACAGATACGCAGTATTTT. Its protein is CSARTQVSTDTQYF.

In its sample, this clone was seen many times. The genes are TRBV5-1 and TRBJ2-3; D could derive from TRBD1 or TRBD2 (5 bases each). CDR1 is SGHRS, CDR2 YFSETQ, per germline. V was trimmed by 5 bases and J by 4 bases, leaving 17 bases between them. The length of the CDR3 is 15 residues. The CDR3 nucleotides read TGCGCCAGCAGTCCTAAGGGGACGGGGTCAGATACGCAGTATTTT. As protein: CASSPKGTGSDTQYF. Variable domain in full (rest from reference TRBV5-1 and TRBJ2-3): KAGVTQTPRYLIKTRGQQVTLSCSPISGHRSVSWYQQTPGQGLQFLFEYFSETQRNKGNFPGRFSGRQFSNSRSEMNVSTLELGDSALYLCASSPKGTGSDTQYFGPGTRLTVL.

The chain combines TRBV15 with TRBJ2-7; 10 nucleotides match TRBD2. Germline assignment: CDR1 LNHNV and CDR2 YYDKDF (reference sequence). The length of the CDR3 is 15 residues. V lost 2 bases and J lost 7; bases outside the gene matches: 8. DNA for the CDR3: TGTGCCACCAGCAGATCCCTAGCGGGAGCTGTAGAGCAGTACTTC. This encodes CATSRSLAGAVEQYF.

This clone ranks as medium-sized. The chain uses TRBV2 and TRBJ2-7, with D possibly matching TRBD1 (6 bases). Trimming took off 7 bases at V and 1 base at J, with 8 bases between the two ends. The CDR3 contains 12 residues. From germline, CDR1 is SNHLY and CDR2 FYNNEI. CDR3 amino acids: CASMDSSYEQYF. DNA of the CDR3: TGTGCCAGCATGGACAGTTCCTACGAGCAGTACTTC.

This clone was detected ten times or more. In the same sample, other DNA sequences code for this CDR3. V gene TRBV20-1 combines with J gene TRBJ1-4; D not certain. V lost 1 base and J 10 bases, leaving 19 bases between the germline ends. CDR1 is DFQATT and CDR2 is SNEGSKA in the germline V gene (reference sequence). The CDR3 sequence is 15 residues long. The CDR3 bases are TGCAGTGCTAGAGGCCCGGGCGGAAGCAAGGGAAAACTGTTTTTT. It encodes CSARGPGGSKGKLFF.

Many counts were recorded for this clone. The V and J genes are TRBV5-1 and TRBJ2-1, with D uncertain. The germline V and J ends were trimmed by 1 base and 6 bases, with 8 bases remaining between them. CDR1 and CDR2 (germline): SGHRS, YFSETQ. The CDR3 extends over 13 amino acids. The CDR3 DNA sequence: TGCGCCAGCAGCTTGTGGACGGCCAATGAGCAGTTCTTC. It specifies CASSLWTANEQFF. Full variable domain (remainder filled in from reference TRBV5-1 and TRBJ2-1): KAGVTQTPRYLIKTRGQQVTLSCSPISGHRSVSWYQQTPGQGLQFLFEYFSETQRNKGNFPGRFSGRQFSNSRSEMNVSTLELGDSALYLCASSLWTANEQFFGPGTRLTVL.

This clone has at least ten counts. The CDR3 loop is CASSSGVGNTEAFF. DNA of the CDR3: TGTGCCAGCAGTTCTGGGGTTGGGAACACTGAAGCTTTCTTT. The V gene is TRBV27, the J gene TRBJ1-1; D remains ambiguous. CDR1 MNHEY and CDR2 SMNVEV come from the germline V gene (reference sequence). This CDR3 has 14 residues. Trimming stripped 4 bases from V and 1 base from J, with 10 bases between.

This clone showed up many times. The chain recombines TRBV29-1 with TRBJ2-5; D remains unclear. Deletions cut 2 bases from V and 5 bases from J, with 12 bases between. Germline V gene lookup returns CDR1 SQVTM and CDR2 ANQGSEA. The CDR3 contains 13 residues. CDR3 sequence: CSVELRDWETQYF. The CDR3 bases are TGCAGCGTTGAATTAAGGGATTGGGAGACCCAGTACTTC.

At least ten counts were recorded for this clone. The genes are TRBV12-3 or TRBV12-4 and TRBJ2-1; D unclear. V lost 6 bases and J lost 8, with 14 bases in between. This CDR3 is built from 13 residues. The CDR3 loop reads CASSSSLLDEQFF. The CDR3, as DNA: TGTGCCAGCAGCTCCTCCCTTTTGGATGAGCAGTTCTTC.

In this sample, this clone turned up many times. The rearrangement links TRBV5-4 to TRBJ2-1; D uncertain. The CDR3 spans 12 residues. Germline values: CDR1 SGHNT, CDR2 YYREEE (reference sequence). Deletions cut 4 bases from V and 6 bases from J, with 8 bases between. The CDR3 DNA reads TGTGCCAGCAGCCGCCCAGCCAATGAGCAGTTCTTC. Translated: CASSRPANEQFF.

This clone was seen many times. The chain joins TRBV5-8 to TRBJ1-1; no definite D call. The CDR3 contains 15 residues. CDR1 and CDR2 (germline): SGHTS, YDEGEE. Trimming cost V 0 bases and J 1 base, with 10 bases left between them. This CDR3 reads CASSLEGRQNTEAFF. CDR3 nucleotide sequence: TGTGCCAGCAGCTTGGAAGGCAGACAGAACACTGAAGCTTTCTTT.

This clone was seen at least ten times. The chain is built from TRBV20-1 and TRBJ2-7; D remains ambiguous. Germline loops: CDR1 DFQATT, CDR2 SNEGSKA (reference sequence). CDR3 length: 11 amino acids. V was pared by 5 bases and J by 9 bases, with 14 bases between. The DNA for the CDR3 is TGCAGTGCTCTTTCCGGGTCAGGGCAGTACTTC. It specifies CSALSGSGQYF.

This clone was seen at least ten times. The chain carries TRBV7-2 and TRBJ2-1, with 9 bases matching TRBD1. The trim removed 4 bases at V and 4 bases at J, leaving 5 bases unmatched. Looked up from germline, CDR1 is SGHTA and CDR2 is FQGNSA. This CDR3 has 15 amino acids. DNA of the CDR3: TGTGCCAGCAGCTCGGACAGGGGCGAATACAATGAGCAGTTCTTC. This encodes CASSSDRGEYNEQFF.

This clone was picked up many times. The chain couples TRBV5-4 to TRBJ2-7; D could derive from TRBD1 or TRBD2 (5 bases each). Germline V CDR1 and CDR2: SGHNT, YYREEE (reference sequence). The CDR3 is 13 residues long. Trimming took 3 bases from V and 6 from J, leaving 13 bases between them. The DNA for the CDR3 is TGTGCCAGCAGCTGGGGGTCGGGCGCCGAGCAGTACTTC. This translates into CASSWGSGAEQYF.

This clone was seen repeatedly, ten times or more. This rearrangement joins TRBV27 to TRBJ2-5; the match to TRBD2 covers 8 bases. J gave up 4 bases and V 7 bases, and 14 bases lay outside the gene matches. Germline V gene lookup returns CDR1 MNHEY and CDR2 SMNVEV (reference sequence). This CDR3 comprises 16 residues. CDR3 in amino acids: CASKRGIAGSGETQYF. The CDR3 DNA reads TGTGCCAGCAAACGGGGGATAGCGGGGTCCGGAGAGACCCAGTACTTC.